A single T cell receptor (beta chain) is shown here with its context. Its cognate antigen is unknown. V gave up 1 base and J gave up 8 bases, with 11 bases separating them. Germline assignment: CDR1 SGHAT and CDR2 FQNNGV. The CDR3 has 14 amino acids. This entry comes from a study of cytomegalovirus exposure and HLA in healthy donors. Whole-study findings and limits: The authors listed around 150 TCR beta chains as cytomegalovirus-associated. It has been reported that TCR beta sequences accurately predicted the HLA-A and HLA-B alleles of most subjects. Data from an earlier analysis indicated that most TCR beta V segments were productive either about 90% or about 30% of the time.

PCR involved 60 Vbeta and 13 Jbeta primers. Method: immunoSEQ multiplex PCR; TCRdb's copy keeps in-frame clones and lacks some. Of 95,000 to 150,000 clones in the sample, 66% are singletons; the top ten hold 1.5%. This TCR derives from a man between 18 and 35 years old in good health and CMV-seronegative. The rearrangement links TRBV11-2 to TRBJ1-4; perhaps TRBD1 as D (5 bases). The source material was PBMCs. For the CDR3, the DNA is TGTGCCAGCAGCTTAGGCCAGGGAGGAGAAAAACTGTTTTTT. Translation: CASSLGQGGEKLFF.